Listed below are T cell receptor beta chains from one sample, sequenced in a study of metastatic and nonmetastatic thyroid tumors. With MiXCR, TCRdb called clones anew from the PCR reads. The sample shows over 15,000 clones, 23% of them seen only once. Sequenced input: tumor tissue. These receptors were collected from a female donor with papillary thyroid cancer or a benign thyroid nodule (not recorded which). Some clones in this sample may be carry-over from other donors' samples. Both conserved end residues are part of each CDR3. A D gene is named only where the DNA matches it firmly. For some rows the clone size is stated as once, few or many, or as a class when expanded; others skip it.

>medium-sized|TRBJ2-7|TRBV6-1|-
TGTGCCAGCAGTCCTTTCAGGGAGCTCTCCTACGAGCAGTACTTC
CASSPFRELSYEQYF
>-|TRBJ2-7|TRBV5-1|TRBD2
TGCGCCAGCAGCTTGGTGCTAGCGGGCTACGAGCAGTACTTC
CASSLVLAGYEQYF
>many|TRBJ2-1|TRBV28|TRBD1
TGTGCCAGCAGTTTACCCGACAGGGTTAATGAGCAGTTCTTC
CASSLPDRVNEQFF
>-|TRBJ2-2|TRBV7-2|-
TGTGCCAGCAGCCCACTCGGGGGCACCGGGGAGCTGTTTTTT
CASSPLGGTGELFF
>many|TRBJ1-4|TRBV24-1|TRBD1
TGTGCCACCAGTGACCCGACAGGGGGGAGTGAAAAACTGTTTTTT
CATSDPTGGSEKLFF
>-|TRBJ2-3|TRBV4-3|-
TGCGCCAGCAGCCAAGACCAGGGTGGGACAGATACGCAGTATTTT
CASSQDQGGTDTQYF
>-|TRBJ1-1|TRBV11-2|TRBD1
TGTGCCAGCAGCCACGGGACAGCGAACACTGAAGCTTTCTTT
CASSHGTANTEAFF
>medium-sized|TRBJ2-7|TRBV18|-
TGTGCCAGCTCACCAATAAAGGACAGCTCCTACGAGCAGTACTTC
CASSPIKDSSYEQYF
>many|TRBJ1-2|TRBV12-3/TRBV12-4|-
TGTGCCAGCAGTATGATGGACGGAGGCTATGGCTACACCTTC
CASSMMDGGYGYTF
>many|TRBJ2-6|TRBV6-5|-
TGTGCCAGCAGTTACGAGGGGGGTGGGGCCAACGTCCTGACTTTC
CASSYEGGGANVLTF
>-|TRBJ2-3|TRBV7-3|TRBD2
TGTGCCAGCAGCTTAACGTCGGGAGGGTCAACAGATACGCAGTATTTT
CASSLTSGGSTDTQYF
>-|TRBJ2-7|TRBV6-2/TRBV6-3|TRBD1
TGTGCCAGCAGTTACTCGGGGACAGGGGGCGAGCAGTACTTC
CASSYSGTGGEQYF
>-|TRBJ2-7|TRBV19|-
TGTGCCAGTAGTGCGGAGGCCGCGGGTTACGAGCAGTACTTC
CASSAEAAGYEQYF
>-|TRBJ2-7|TRBV5-1|-
TGCGCCAGCATCTCGATACGGGGTCCAGGGATCGGGTACGAGCAGTACTTC
CASISIRGPGIGYEQYF
>many|TRBJ2-1|TRBV7-6|-
TGTGCCAGCAGCCCTCCACTAGGCCCGGGTACATATGAGCAGTTCTTC
CASSPPLGPGTYEQFF
>medium-sized|TRBJ1-2|TRBV4-1|TRBD1
TGCGCCAGCAGCCAAGCCGCACGGGACAGGGATATCTATGGCTACACCTTC
CASSQAARDRDIYGYTF
>many|TRBJ2-7|TRBV28|-
TGTGCCAGCAGTGGCAGGGTTGACGAGCAGTACTTC
CASSGRVDEQYF
>medium-sized|TRBJ2-7|TRBV10-3|-
TGTGCCATCACCCAGGGTAGTGAGCAGTACTTC
CAITQGSEQYF
>-|TRBJ1-6|TRBV5-6|-
TGTGCCAGTAGCGTCGCGGTACATGGGTCCTATAATTCACCCCTCCACTTT
CASSVAVHGSYNSPLHF
>medium-sized|TRBJ1-2|TRBV4-1|-
TGCGCCAGCAGCCAAGAGTTGGCGGGGAACTATGGCTACACCTTC
CASSQELAGNYGYTF
>few|TRBJ1-3|TRBV5-5|-
TGTGCCAGCAGCTTCCTGGGAGACACCATACATTTT
CASSFLGDTIHF
>-|TRBJ2-7|TRBV28|-
TGTGCCAGCGAGCGGGCACCCTCTTCCTACGAGCAGTACTTC
CASERAPSSYEQYF
>medium-sized|TRBJ1-1|TRBV18|-
TGTGCCAGCTCACCCTGGCGGTCCCTCGGGACTGAAGCTTTCTTT
CASSPWRSLGTEAFF
>many|TRBJ2-5|TRBV5-5|-
TGTGCCAGCAGCTTCACTAGCAGGTACCAAGAGACCCAGTACTTC
CASSFTSRYQETQYF
>medium-sized|TRBJ2-2|TRBV6-4|-
TGTGCCAGCAGTGAGGGGGACACCGGGGAGCTGTTTTTT
CASSEGDTGELFF
>medium-sized|TRBJ2-7|TRBV11-3|TRBD2
TGTGCCAGCGGAACTACGACTAGCGGGAGATGGGAGCAGTACTTC
CASGTTTSGRWEQYF
>many|TRBJ2-7|TRBV23-1|TRBD2
TGCGCCAGCAGTCGGAACCTGCTCGCGGGAGGGTCGTGGGCTGGCTACGAGCAGTACTTC
CASSRNLLAGGSWAGYEQYF
>many|TRBJ2-2|TRBV9|-
TGTGCCAGCAGCGTACAGAACACCGGGGAGCTGTTTTTT
CASSVQNTGELFF
>-|TRBJ1-4|TRBV11-2|-
TGTGCCAGCCAAATCGGACAAACGAATAATGAAAAACTGTTTTTT
CASQIGQTNNEKLFF
>many|TRBJ2-1|TRBV6-1|TRBD2
TGTGCCAGCAGTGAAGAAGCGGGAGGGCCAAATGAGCAGTTCTTC
CASSEEAGGPNEQFF
>many|TRBJ2-2|TRBV29-1|-
TGCAGCGTTGACGCAGGGGCAGGCACCGGGGAGCTGTTTTTT
CSVDAGAGTGELFF
>medium-sized|TRBJ2-7|TRBV18|-
TGTGCCAGCTCACCGGTAGGGACGGTCGATACGAAGCAGTACTTC
CASSPVGTVDTKQYF